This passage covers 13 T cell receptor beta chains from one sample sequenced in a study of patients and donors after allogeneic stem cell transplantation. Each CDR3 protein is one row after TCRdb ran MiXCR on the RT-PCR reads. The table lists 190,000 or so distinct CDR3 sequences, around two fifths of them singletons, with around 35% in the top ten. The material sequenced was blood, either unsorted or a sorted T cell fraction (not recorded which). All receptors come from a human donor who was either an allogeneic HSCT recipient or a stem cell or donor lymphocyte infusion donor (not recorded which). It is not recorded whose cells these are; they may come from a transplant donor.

CDR3 nucleotides: TGCGCCAGCAGCCAAGAGGAGCGGGAGGGTTACGAGCAGTACTTC. It translates to CASSQEEREGYEQYF. The chain joins TRBV4-3 to TRBJ2-7; 10 nucleotides line up with TRBD2. In germline, CDR1 is LGHNA, CDR2 YSLEER. The junction had 3 bases not matched to a gene; V was cut back by 0 bases and J by 4 bases. CDR3 length: 15 residues.

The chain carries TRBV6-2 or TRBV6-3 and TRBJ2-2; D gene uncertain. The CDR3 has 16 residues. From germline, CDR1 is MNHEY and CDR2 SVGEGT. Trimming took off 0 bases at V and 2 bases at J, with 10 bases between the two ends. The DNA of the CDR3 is TGTGCCAGCAGTTACTCAAGGCGCTCTAACACCGGGGAGCTGTTTTTT. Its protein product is CASSYSRRSNTGELFF.

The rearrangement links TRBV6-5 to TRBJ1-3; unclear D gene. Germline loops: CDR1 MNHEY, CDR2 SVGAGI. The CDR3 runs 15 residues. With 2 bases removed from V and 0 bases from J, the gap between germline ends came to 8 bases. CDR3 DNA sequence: TGTGCCAGCAGTTACGGAGGGAGCTCTGGAAACACCATATATTTT. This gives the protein CASSYGGSSGNTIYF.

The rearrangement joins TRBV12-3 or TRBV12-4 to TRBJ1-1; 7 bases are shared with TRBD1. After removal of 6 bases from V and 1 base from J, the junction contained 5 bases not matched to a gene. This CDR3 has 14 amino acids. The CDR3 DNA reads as TGTGCCAGCAGAATAACAGGGGAGAACACTGAAGCTTTCTTT. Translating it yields CASRITGENTEAFF.

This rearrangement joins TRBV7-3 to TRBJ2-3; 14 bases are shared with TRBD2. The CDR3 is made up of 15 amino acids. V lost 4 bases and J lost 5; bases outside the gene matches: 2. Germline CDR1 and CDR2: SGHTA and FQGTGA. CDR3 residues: CASSWGTSGRDTQYF. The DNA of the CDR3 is TGTGCCAGCAGCTGGGGGACTAGCGGGAGAGATACGCAGTATTTT.

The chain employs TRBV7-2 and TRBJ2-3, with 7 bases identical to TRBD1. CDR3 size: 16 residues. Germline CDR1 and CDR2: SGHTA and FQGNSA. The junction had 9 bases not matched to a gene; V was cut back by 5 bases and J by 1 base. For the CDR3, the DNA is TGTGCCAGCAGCCAGGGCTCGGACAGGCGCACAGATACGCAGTATTTT. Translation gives CASSQGSDRRTDTQYF.

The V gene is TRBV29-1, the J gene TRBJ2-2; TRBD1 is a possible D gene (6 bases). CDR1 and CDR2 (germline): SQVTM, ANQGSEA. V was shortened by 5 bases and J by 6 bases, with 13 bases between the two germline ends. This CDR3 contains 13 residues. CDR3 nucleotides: TGCAGCGTTCGACAGACAGGAGCCGGGGAGCTGTTTTTT. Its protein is CSVRQTGAGELFF.

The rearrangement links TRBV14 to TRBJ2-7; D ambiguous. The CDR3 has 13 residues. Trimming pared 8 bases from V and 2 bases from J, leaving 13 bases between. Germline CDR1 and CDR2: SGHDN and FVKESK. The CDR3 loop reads CASGPLDPYEQYF. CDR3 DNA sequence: TGTGCCAGCGGCCCGCTAGATCCCTACGAGCAGTACTTC.

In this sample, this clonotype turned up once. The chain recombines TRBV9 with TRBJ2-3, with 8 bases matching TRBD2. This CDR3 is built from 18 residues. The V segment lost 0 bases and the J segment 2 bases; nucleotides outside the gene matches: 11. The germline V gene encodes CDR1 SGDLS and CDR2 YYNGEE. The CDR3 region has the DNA TGTGCCAGCAGCGTAGAGGGAAGGCTAGCGGGTACCACAGATACGCAGTATTTT. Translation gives CASSVEGRLAGTTDTQYF.

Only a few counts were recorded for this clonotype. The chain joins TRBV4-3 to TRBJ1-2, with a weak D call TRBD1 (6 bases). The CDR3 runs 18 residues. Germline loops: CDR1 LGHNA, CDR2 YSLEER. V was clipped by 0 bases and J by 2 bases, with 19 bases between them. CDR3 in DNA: TGCGCCAGCAGCCAAGATTGGAACCCAGGGGAAGGGAACTATGGCTACACCTTC. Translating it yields CASSQDWNPGEGNYGYTF.

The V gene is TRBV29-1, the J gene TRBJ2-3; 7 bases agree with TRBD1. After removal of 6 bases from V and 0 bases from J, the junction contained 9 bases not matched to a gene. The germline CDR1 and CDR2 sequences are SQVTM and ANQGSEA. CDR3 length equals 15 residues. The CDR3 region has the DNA TGCAGCGTCCAACCGGGACAGCGTAGCACAGATACGCAGTATTTT. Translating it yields CSVQPGQRSTDTQYF.

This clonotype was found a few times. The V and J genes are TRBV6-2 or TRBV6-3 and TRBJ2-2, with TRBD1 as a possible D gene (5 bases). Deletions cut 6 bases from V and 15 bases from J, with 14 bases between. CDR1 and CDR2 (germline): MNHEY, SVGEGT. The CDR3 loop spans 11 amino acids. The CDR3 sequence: CASSRLGEMFF. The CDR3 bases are TGTGCCAGCAGCCGCCTAGGGGAAATGTTTTTT.

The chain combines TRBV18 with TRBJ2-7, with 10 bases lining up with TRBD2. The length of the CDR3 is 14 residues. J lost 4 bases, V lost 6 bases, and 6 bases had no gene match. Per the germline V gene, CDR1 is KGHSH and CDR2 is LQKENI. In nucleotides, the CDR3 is TGTGCCAGCTCCACCGGACTAGCGGTATACGAGCAGTACTTC. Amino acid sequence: CASSTGLAVYEQYF. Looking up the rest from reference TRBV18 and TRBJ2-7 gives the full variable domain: NAGVMQNPRHLVRRRGQEARLRCSPMKGHSHVYWYRQLPEEGLKFMVYLQKENIIDESGMPKERFSAEFPKEGPSILRIQQVVRGDSAAYFCASSTGLAVYEQYFGPGTRLTVT.